The clone carrying this T cell receptor (beta chain) was detected only a few times. Antigen unknown. These data belong to a study of T cells after yellow fever vaccination. They built TCR cDNA with 5'RACE template switching, a step that put in a universal primer site and UMIs. Via MiXCR, TCRdb re-called the 5' RACE reads, giving one row per CDR3 protein. In the table there are some 170,000 distinct CDR3 sequences, around 9.7% of which are singletons. Study outcomes and limitations: Abundant clonotypes from the bulk population could get into FACS-sorted repertoires as contaminants. The booster response re-showed most primary clones: approximately 97% CD4, more than 80% CD8.

The sequenced sample was CD8+ T cells sorted from PBMCs, obtained 45 days after the yellow fever booster vaccination. This TCR came from a man aged 18 to 29 who received the YFV17D yellow fever vaccine.

The CDR3 sequence is CASSQGQPIYGYTF. The CDR3 bases are TGTGCCAGCAGCCAGGGACAGCCGATCTATGGCTACACCTTC. The chain is built from TRBV12-3 or TRBV12-4 and TRBJ1-2; TRBD1 aligns across 7 bases. V gave up 6 bases and J gave up 4 bases; unmatched junction bases: 8. The CDR3 totals 14 residues.